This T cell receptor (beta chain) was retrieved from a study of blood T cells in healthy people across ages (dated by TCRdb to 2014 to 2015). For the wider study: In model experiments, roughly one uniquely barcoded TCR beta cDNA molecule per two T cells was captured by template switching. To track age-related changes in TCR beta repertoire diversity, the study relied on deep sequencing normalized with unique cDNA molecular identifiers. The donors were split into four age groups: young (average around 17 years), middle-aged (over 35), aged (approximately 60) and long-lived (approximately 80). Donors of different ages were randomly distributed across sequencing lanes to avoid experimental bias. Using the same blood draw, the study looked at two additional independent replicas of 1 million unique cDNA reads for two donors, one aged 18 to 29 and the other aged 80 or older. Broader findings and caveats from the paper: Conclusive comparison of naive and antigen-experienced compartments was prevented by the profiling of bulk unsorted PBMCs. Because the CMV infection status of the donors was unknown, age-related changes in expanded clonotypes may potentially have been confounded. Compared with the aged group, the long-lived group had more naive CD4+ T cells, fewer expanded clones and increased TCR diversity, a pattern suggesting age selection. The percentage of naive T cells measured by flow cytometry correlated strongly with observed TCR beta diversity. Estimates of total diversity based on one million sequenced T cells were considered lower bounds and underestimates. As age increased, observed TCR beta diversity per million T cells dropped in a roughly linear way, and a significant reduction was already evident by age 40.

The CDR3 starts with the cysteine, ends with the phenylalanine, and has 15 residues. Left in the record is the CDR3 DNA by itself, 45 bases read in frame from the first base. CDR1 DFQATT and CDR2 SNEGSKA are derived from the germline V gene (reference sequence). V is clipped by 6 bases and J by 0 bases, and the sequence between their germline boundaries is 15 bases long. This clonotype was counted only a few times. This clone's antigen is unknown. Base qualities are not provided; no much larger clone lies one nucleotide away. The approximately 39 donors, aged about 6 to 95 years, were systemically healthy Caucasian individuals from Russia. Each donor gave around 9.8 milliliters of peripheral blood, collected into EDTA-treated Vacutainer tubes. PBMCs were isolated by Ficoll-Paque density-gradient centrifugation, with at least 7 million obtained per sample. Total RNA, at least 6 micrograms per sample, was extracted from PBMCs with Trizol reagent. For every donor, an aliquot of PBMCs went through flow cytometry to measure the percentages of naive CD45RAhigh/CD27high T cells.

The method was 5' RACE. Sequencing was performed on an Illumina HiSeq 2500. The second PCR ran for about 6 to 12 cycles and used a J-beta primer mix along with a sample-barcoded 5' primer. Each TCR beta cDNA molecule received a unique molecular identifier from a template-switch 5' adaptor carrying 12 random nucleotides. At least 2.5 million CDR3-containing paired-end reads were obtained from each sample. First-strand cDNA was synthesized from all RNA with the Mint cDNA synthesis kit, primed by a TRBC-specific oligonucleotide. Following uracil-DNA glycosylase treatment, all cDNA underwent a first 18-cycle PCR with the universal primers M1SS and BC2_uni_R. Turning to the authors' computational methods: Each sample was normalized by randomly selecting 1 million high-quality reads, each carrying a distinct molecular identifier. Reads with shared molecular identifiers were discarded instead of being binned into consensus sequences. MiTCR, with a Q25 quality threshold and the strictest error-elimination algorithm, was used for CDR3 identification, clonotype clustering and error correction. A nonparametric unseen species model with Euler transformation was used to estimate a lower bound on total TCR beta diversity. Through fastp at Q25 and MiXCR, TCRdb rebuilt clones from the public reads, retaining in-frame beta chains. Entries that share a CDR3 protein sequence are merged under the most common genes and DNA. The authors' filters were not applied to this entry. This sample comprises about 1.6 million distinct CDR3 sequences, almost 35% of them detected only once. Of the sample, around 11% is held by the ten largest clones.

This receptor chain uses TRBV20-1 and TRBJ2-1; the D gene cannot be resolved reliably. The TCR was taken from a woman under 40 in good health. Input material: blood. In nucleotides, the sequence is TGCAGTGCAACTCCCGACTCGAGCTCCTACAATGAGCAGTTCTTC. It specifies CSATPDSSSYNEQFF.